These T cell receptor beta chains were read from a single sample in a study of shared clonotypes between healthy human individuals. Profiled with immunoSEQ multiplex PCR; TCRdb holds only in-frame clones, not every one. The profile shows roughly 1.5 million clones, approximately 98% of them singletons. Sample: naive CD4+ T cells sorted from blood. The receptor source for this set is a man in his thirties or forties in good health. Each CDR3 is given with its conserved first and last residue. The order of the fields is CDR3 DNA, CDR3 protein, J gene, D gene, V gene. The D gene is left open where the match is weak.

cdr3_nt: TGTGCCAGCACCCGTAAAGGACAGAACTATGGCTACACCTTC; cdr3_aa: CASTRKGQNYGYTF; j_call: TRBJ1-2; d_call: NA; v_call: TRBV9
cdr3_nt: TGTGCCACCAGCAGGGGAACCTACGAGCAGTACTTC; cdr3_aa: CATSRGTYEQYF; j_call: TRBJ2-7; d_call: NA; v_call: TRBV15
cdr3_nt: TGTGCCAGCAGCCGTAGTGGACAGGGGACAACGACCTACGAGCAGTACTTC; cdr3_aa: CASSRSGQGTTTYEQYF; j_call: TRBJ2-7; d_call: TRBD1; v_call: TRBV7-9
cdr3_nt: TGCGCCAGCAGCCAAGTCCAGGGGGGTCTCGGTGGCTACACCTTC; cdr3_aa: CASSQVQGGLGGYTF; j_call: TRBJ1-2; d_call: TRBD1; v_call: TRBV4-1
cdr3_nt: TGCAGCGTTGTCCCGGGACCCGCAGGCACCGGGGAGCTGTTTTTT; cdr3_aa: CSVVPGPAGTGELFF; j_call: TRBJ2-2; d_call: NA; v_call: TRBV29-1
cdr3_nt: TGCGCCAGCAGCTTTGGAGCGAACACCGGGGAGCTGTTTTTT; cdr3_aa: CASSFGANTGELFF; j_call: TRBJ2-2; d_call: NA; v_call: TRBV5-1
cdr3_nt: TGTGCCAGCAGTTACTCTGGGGGTCCCTTCACCGGGGAGCTGTTTTTT; cdr3_aa: CASSYSGGPFTGELFF; j_call: TRBJ2-2; d_call: NA; v_call: TRBV6-5
cdr3_nt: TGCGCCAGCAGCTTGGTGGGGGACGAGCAGTACTTC; cdr3_aa: CASSLVGDEQYF; j_call: TRBJ2-7; d_call: NA; v_call: TRBV5-1
cdr3_nt: TGCGCCAGCAGCTTGGTACAGGGGGCAAGTGATACGCAGTATTTT; cdr3_aa: CASSLVQGASDTQYF; j_call: TRBJ2-3; d_call: TRBD1; v_call: TRBV5-1
cdr3_nt: TGTGCCAGCAGCGACCCGGGTGGGCAGTTCTTC; cdr3_aa: CASSDPGGQFF; j_call: TRBJ2-1; d_call: NA; v_call: TRBV9